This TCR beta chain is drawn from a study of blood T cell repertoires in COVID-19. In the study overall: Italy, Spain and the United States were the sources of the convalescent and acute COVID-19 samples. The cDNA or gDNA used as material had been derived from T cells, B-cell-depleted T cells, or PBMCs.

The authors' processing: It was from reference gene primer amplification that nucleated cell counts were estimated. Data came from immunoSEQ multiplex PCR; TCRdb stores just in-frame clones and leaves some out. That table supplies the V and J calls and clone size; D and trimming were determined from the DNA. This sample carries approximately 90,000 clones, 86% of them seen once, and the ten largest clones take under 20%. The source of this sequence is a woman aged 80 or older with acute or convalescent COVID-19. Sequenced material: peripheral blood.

CDR3 region: CASSTRGQTYNEQFF. CDR3 nucleotide sequence: TGTGCCAGCAGCACACGGGGACAGACATACAATGAGCAGTTCTTC. This rearrangement joins TRBV7-2 to TRBJ2-1; 7 bases are a match to TRBD1. V lost 5 bases and J lost 4; bases outside the gene matches: 8. CDR1 and CDR2 from the germline V gene are SGHTA and FQGNSA. The CDR3 sequence is 15 residues long.